This record concerns one T cell receptor beta chain sequence. Its cognate antigen is unknown. The data derive from a study of T cells in Graves' hyperthyroidism and ophthalmopathy. V was cut by 0 bases and J by 4 bases, with 12 bases left in between. The CDR3 runs 14 residues. Germline V lookup: CDR1 DFQATT, CDR2 SNEGSKA (reference sequence). Stable Graves' hyperthyroidism denoted no ophthalmopathy progression over 18 months. Patients were excluded because of uncontrolled infection, other autoimmune disease, pregnancy or lactation. Clinical symptoms, serum thyroxine, TRAb, thyroid ultrasound and orbital computed tomography informed diagnoses. The study, taken as a whole, reports: Most clonotypes expanded in the thyroid (above 0.001) were also present in blood.

It was RNA transcripts that yielded the amplified TCR beta CDR3 regions. The primer set for the first-round RT-PCR of the TCR CDR3 was HTBI. TCRdb independently ran MiXCR on the multiplex PCR reads; one entry per CDR3 protein. The data contain approximately 700,000 distinct CDR3 sequences, about a sixth of them singletons. Sequencing input: blood. The TCR comes from a man aged 18 to 29 with Graves' hyperthyroidism. The V call is TRBV20-1, the J call TRBJ1-1, with D uncertain. DNA of the CDR3: TGCAGTGCTAGAGATAGGGATATGGGCACTGAAGCTTTCTTT. Amino acid sequence: CSARDRDMGTEAFF.